This record concerns one TCR beta chain sequence. These data originate in a study of identifying expanded T cells in peripheral blood. The protocol was immunoSEQ multiplex PCR, while the TCRdb copy is restricted to in-frame clones and leaves out a portion. The table shows 70,000 to 95,000 clones, with roughly 89% occurring only once. The CDR3 covers 13 residues. Trimming removed 5 bases from V and 7 bases from J, with 15 bases in between. Germline V gene data show CDR1 as SGHVS and CDR2 as FNYEAQ. This receptor was identified in a person between 18 and 70 years old in good health. Sequencing input: blood. The chain couples TRBV7-6 to TRBJ2-7; no clear D. The CDR3 DNA follows: TGTGCCAGCAGCCCCAAAGGGTCTGGGGAGCAGTACTTC. Amino acid sequence: CASSPKGSGEQYF.